The 14 T cell receptor beta chains below come from one sample, sequenced in a study of human T cells and chemical hapten exposure. From the RACE reads, TCRdb called clonotypes with MiXCR, one entry per CDR3 protein. The table shows roughly 100,000 distinct CDR3 sequences, with approximately 10% occurring only once. The time point denotes: pre-sensitization, week 0. This sample's treatment: therapeutic diphenylcyclopropenone sensitization with weekly scalp DPC. Sample: whole blood, taken in connection with sensitization to the hapten diphenylcyclopropenone (DPC). All receptors come from a woman between 55 and 75 years old with alopecia areata. Some clones in this sample may be carry-over from other donors' samples.

Only a few counts were recorded for this clonotype. CDR3 DNA sequence: TGTGCCAGCAGCCCTGTCGGCGGTCCGACAGGTACGATCTCCAATGAGCAGTTCTTC. It translates to CASSPVGGPTGTISNEQFF. V usage is TRBV3-1 and J usage is TRBJ2-1; a weak D match, TRBD1 (6 bases). Per the germline V gene, CDR1 is LGHDT and CDR2 is YNNKEL (reference sequence). The V and J ends lost 4 bases and 6 bases respectively, with 28 bases between them. This CDR3 is 19 amino acids long.

This clonotype was seen more than once but under ten times. The chain uses TRBV14 and TRBJ2-5, with TRBD2 matching 11 bases. Germline V gene sequence: CDR1 SGHDN, CDR2 FVKESK. The ends lost 8 bases at V and 4 bases at J; junction bases unmatched: 0. The CDR3 length is 12 residues. CDR3 nucleotide sequence: TGTGCCAGCGGGACTAGCGGAGAGACCCAGTACTTC. Its protein product is CASGTSGETQYF.

The sample holds a few counts of this clonotype. V usage is TRBV4-1 and J usage is TRBJ2-7, with D possibly called TRBD1 or TRBD2 (5 bases each). Germline V gene data show CDR1 as MGHRA and CDR2 as YSYEKL. V dropped 3 bases and J dropped 2 bases, with 11 bases sitting between them. The CDR3 has 14 amino acids. The CDR3 region is CASSHRDGAYEQYF. The CDR3 DNA follows: TGCGCCAGCAGCCACCGGGACGGTGCCTACGAGCAGTACTTC.

There are a few counts of this clonotype. The chain has TRBV3-1 and TRBJ1-2; no clear D. Germline assignment: CDR1 LGHDT and CDR2 YNNKEL (reference sequence). The CDR3 has 13 residues. The germline V and J ends were trimmed by 1 base and 3 bases, with 6 bases remaining between them. The CDR3 here is CASSQAVHYGYTF. CDR3 nucleotide sequence: TGTGCCAGCAGCCAAGCGGTTCACTATGGCTACACCTTC.

In regard to this clonotype: One junction end disagrees with the germline gene, perhaps due to a read error. The rearrangement joins TRBV7-9 to TRBJ1-1; weak D call: TRBD1 (5 bases). The germline gives CDR1 SEHNR, CDR2 FQNEAQ (reference sequence). The CDR3 contains 16 residues. The CDR3 sequence: CASSRPQDSRGTDAFF. The CDR3 coding sequence is TGTGCCAGCAGCCGTCCTCAAGACTCAAGGGGCACTGATGCTTTCTTT.

In its sample, this clonotype was seen many times. The chain carries TRBV19 and TRBJ2-7; tentatively, D is TRBD1 (6 bases). The length of the CDR3 is 14 residues. Trimming pared 5 bases from V and 1 base from J, leaving 12 bases between. Germline V CDR1 and CDR2: LNHDA, SQIVND (reference sequence). The CDR3 region is CASSRDRSSYEQYF. The CDR3 DNA reads as TGTGCCAGTAGTCGCGACAGGTCTTCCTACGAGCAGTACTTC. The full variable domain, rest sourced from reference TRBV19 and TRBJ2-7, is DGGITQSPKYLFRKEGQNVTLSCEQNLNHDAMYWYRQDPGQGLRLIYYSQIVNDFQKGDIAEGYSVSREKKESFPLTVTSAQKNPTAFYLCASSRDRSSYEQYFGPGTRLTVT.

The sample holds many counts of this clonotype. The CDR3 region is CASSLMPDTQYF. The CDR3 DNA sequence: TGTGCCAGCAGCTTAATGCCAGATACGCAGTATTTT. The chain employs TRBV11-2 and TRBJ2-3; D not certain. There are 12 residues in the CDR3. The germline V gene has CDR1 SGHAT and CDR2 FQNNGV. Trimming pared 2 bases from V and 4 bases from J, leaving 4 bases between.

The chain is built from TRBV29-1 and TRBJ2-1; 8 bases fit TRBD2. Per germline, CDR1 SQVTM and CDR2 ANQGSEA. J was trimmed by 8 bases and V by 5 bases; bases with no gene match: 8. This CDR3 has 13 residues. CDR3: CSVTGGNGDEQFF. In DNA, the CDR3 is TGCAGCGTTACGGGGGGGAATGGCGATGAGCAGTTCTTC.

This clonotype was counted at least ten times. The CDR3: CAWERGVHAEAFF. CDR3 in DNA: TGTGCCTGGGAAAGAGGGGTTCATGCTGAAGCTTTCTTT. The V call is TRBV30, the J call TRBJ1-1, with a tentative D call TRBD1 (5 bases). In germline, CDR1 is GTSNPN, CDR2 SVGIG (reference sequence). The CDR3 is made up of 13 amino acids. V lost 5 bases and J 6 bases, leaving 16 bases between the germline ends.

This clonotype was seen repeatedly, ten times or more. J is TRBJ1-1 and V is TRBV18, with 8 bases fitting TRBD1. This CDR3 has 15 residues. J was trimmed by 4 bases and V by 3 bases; bases with no gene match: 7. Germline CDR1 reads KGHSH; CDR2 reads LQKENI. The CDR3 spells CASSPKDRVGTEAFF. The CDR3 nucleotides are TGTGCCAGCTCACCGAAGGACAGGGTCGGCACTGAAGCTTTCTTT. Looking up the rest from reference TRBV18 and TRBJ1-1 gives the full variable domain: NAGVMQNPRHLVRRRGQEARLRCSPMKGHSHVYWYRQLPEEGLKFMVYLQKENIIDESGMPKERFSAEFPKEGPSILRIQQVVRGDSAAYFCASSPKDRVGTEAFFGQGTRLTVV.

This clonotype occurred many times. The V and J genes are TRBV7-2 and TRBJ2-2; D is possibly TRBD1 (6 bases). The germline CDR1 and CDR2 sequences are SGHTA and FQGNSA. V gave up 0 bases and J gave up 1 base, with 9 bases separating them. This CDR3 is built from 16 residues. CDR3 loop: CASSLAARGNTGELFF. The CDR3 DNA is TGTGCCAGCAGCTTAGCGGCCAGGGGGAACACCGGGGAGCTGTTTTTT.

V gene TRBV5-1 combines with J gene TRBJ2-3; D is unresolved. Trimming pared 0 bases from V and 3 bases from J, leaving 14 bases between. CDR1 and CDR2 (germline): SGHRS, YFSETQ. The CDR3 is 16 residues long. The CDR3 sequence: CASSLGWQALTDTQYF. CDR3 DNA sequence: TGCGCCAGCAGCTTGGGATGGCAGGCCTTGACAGATACGCAGTATTTT.

There are a few counts of this clonotype. V and J are TRBV5-1 and TRBJ2-2, with D hard to call. CDR1 and CDR2 from the germline V gene are SGHRS and YFSETQ. The V end lost 2 bases, the J end lost 1 base, and 9 bases lay between the germline ends. The CDR3 is 15 residues long. The CDR3 is CASSLYDGNTGELFF. CDR3 sequence (DNA): TGCGCCAGCAGCTTATACGACGGGAACACCGGGGAGCTGTTTTTT.

This chain links TRBV18 with TRBJ2-7; the match to TRBD2 covers 7 bases. The CDR3 sequence is 14 residues long. After removal of 6 bases from V and 7 bases from J, the junction contained 12 bases not matched to a gene. The germline gives CDR1 KGHSH, CDR2 LQKENI. CDR3 loop: CASSQGREAGEQYF. CDR3 DNA: TGTGCCAGCTCGCAGGGACGGGAGGCAGGAGAGCAGTACTTC. Variable domain in full (rest from reference TRBV18 and TRBJ2-7): NAGVMQNPRHLVRRRGQEARLRCSPMKGHSHVYWYRQLPEEGLKFMVYLQKENIIDESGMPKERFSAEFPKEGPSILRIQQVVRGDSAAYFCASSQGREAGEQYFGPGTRLTVT.